These 7 T cell receptor beta chains were sequenced from one sample in a study of blood T cell repertoires in COVID-19. TCRdb's copy holds only in-frame clones and misses some; the assay was immunoSEQ multiplex PCR. The sample includes roughly 80,000 clones, roughly 89% of them seen just once. The sample was peripheral blood. These receptors all stem from an elderly woman with active or convalescent COVID-19.

V and J are TRBV18 and TRBJ1-5; D is unresolved. Germline V gene lookup returns CDR1 KGHSH and CDR2 LQKENI. The CDR3 sequence is 14 residues long. Trimming pared 4 bases from V and 2 bases from J, leaving 9 bases between. CDR3 in amino acids: CASSLREGNQPQHF. CDR3 sequence (DNA): TGTGCCAGCTCACTAAGGGAGGGCAATCAGCCCCAGCATTTT. Full variable domain (outside the CDR3, taken from reference TRBV18 and TRBJ1-5): NAGVMQNPRHLVRRRGQEARLRCSPMKGHSHVYWYRQLPEEGLKFMVYLQKENIIDESGMPKERFSAEFPKEGPSILRIQQVVRGDSAAYFCASSLREGNQPQHFGDGTRLSIL.

This rearrangement joins TRBV28 to TRBJ2-5, with D tentatively TRBD1 (6 bases). Trimming took off 3 bases at V and 2 bases at J, with 16 bases between the two ends. The CDR3 is made up of 16 amino acids. Germline CDR1 and CDR2: MDHEN and SYDVKM. CDR3: CASSLIQGMGQETQYF. The DNA of the CDR3 is TGTGCCAGCAGTTTGATTCAGGGGATGGGGCAAGAGACCCAGTACTTC.

The V call is TRBV5-5, the J call TRBJ2-1, with 15 bases aligning to TRBD2. The V gene end was trimmed by 3 bases and the J gene end by 0 bases; junction bases not matched to a gene: 7. CDR3 size: 19 residues. In germline, CDR1 is SGHKS, CDR2 YYEKEE (reference sequence). The CDR3 coding sequence is TGTGCCAGCAGCTCCGGACTAGCGGGGGGGCGGAGCTCCTACAATGAGCAGTTCTTC. Protein: CASSSGLAGGRSSYNEQFF.

This chain connects TRBV18 to TRBJ2-7; the D gene is possibly TRBD1 (6 bases). This CDR3 contains 16 residues. Looked up from germline, CDR1 is KGHSH and CDR2 is LQKENI. V was cut by 3 bases and J by 1 base, with 16 bases left in between. The CDR3 DNA is TGTGCCAGCTCACCTAATAGCGCAGGGGCTTCCTACGAGCAGTACTTC. It encodes CASSPNSAGASYEQYF. Based on the CDR3 plus reference TRBV18 and TRBJ2-7, the full variable domain is NAGVMQNPRHLVRRRGQEARLRCSPMKGHSHVYWYRQLPEEGLKFMVYLQKENIIDESGMPKERFSAEFPKEGPSILRIQQVVRGDSAAYFCASSPNSAGASYEQYFGPGTRLTVT.

The chain is built from TRBV5-6 and TRBJ2-6; D is undetermined. This CDR3 has 17 amino acids. Trimming removed 5 bases from V and 4 bases from J, with 19 bases in between. Germline CDR1 SGHDT, CDR2 YYEEEE. CDR3 nucleotide sequence: TGTGCCAGCAGTCAAATGGGCGTGTCGTCGGGGGCCAACGTCCTGACTTTC. Translated: CASSQMGVSSGANVLTF.

The V and J genes are TRBV7-2 and TRBJ1-6; possibly TRBD1 for D (5 bases). Germline CDR1 and CDR2: SGHTA and FQGNSA. This CDR3 spans 16 amino acids. Trimming took off 4 bases at V and 0 bases at J, with 10 bases between the two ends. CDR3 in amino acids: CASSYQGSSYNSPLHF. The CDR3 nucleotides are TGTGCCAGCAGCTACCAGGGAAGCTCCTATAATTCACCCCTCCACTTT. The variable domain in full, with the rest retrieved from reference TRBV7-2 and TRBJ1-6, is GAGVSQSPSNKVTEKGKDVELRCDPISGHTALYWYRQSLGQGLEFLIYFQGNSAPDKSGLPSDRFSAERTGGSVSTLTIQRTQQEDSAVYLCASSYQGSSYNSPLHFGNGTRLTVT.

The chain couples TRBV7-3 to TRBJ2-5; D is uncertain. CDR1 SGHTA and CDR2 FQGTGA come from the germline V gene. Between the trimmed V and J ends, which lost 1 base and 4 bases, there was a span of 13 bases. The CDR3 has 15 residues. CDR3 region: CASSLRFTPGETQYF. For the CDR3, the DNA is TGTGCCAGCAGCTTAAGGTTCACCCCAGGAGAGACCCAGTACTTC.